This TCR beta chain stems from a study of early T cells in non-severe SARS-CoV-2 infection (dated by TCRdb to the early 2020s). In the study overall: Because TCR sequencing relied on bulk RNA taken from unsorted whole blood, pairing of alpha and beta chains was not possible.

Results the study describes overall, beyond this receptor: Matching against VDJdb was skewed toward anti-spike CD8 responses, likely underestimated virus-specific expansions, and missed private and CD4 specificities.

A case-control design nested within a healthcare worker cohort in London, UK, was used, with weekly nasopharyngeal swab PCR tests and blood sampling performed. Healthcare workers were recruited between 23 and 31 March 2020, during the week of the UK lockdown, and were followed weekly for up to roughly 16 weeks. The library came from 5' RACE. TCRdb names NextSeq 500 as the instrument used. The TCR library protocol attached unique molecular identifiers to individual cDNA molecules to correct for sequencing error and PCR bias. Sequencing covered both TCR alpha and beta chains, and within each sample the abundances of alpha and beta sequences were tightly co-correlated. On the authors' methods: V gene, J gene and CDR3 annotation of TCR sequences was performed with Decombinator V4. TCRs were defined as expanded if a significant change between any two time points was detected under a Poisson model with p below 0.0001. TCR abundances were normalised to the total number of TCRs sequenced per sample and were expressed as counts per million. MAIT TCRs were defined by TRAV1-2 paired with TRAJ12, TRAJ20 or TRAJ33, and iNKT TCRs by TRAV10 paired with TRAJ18. A search of VDJdb, accessed on 1 November 2021, was run for TCRs annotated to CMV, EBV and SARS-CoV-2, with TCRs annotated for multiple antigens excluded. TCRdb passed the public sequencing reads through fastp at Q25 and MiXCR, retaining productive beta sequences. When rows share a CDR3 protein, they turn into one entry using the most common DNA and genes. It is TCRdb's table, rather than the study itself, that gives the V and J calls and clone size. Here the sample has some 67,000 distinct CDR3 sequences; 9% to 10% occur a single time. Roughly 15% of the sample goes to the ten largest clones.

Per the germline V gene, SGDLS is the CDR1 and YYNGEE is the CDR2. Measured from the cysteine to the phenylalanine, the CDR3 is 14 residues long. The CDR3 DNA has 42 bases and is translated from base 1. Trimming removed 4 bases from V and 5 bases from J, leaving 12 bases between the germline ends. This clonotype was seen a handful of times. Which antigen it targets is not known. No much larger clone exists at a distance of one base, and base qualities are not known. This clonotype originated in an adult who was a healthcare worker with PCR-confirmed SARS-CoV-2 infection or an uninfected control (not recorded which). The sample was whole blood, taken at baseline. The chain joins TRBV9 to TRBJ1-4; a tentative D call is TRBD1 (5 bases match). The CDR3 has the sequence CASSFDGANEKLFF. The base sequence is TGTGCCAGCAGCTTCGACGGGGCGAATGAAAAACTGTTTTTT. Reference TRBV9 and TRBJ1-4 genes cover what lies past the CDR3, so the full variable domain is DSGVTQTPKHLITATGQRVTLRCSPRSGDLSVYWYQQSLDQGLQFLIQYYNGEERAKGNILERFSAQQFPDLHSELNLSSLELGDSALYFCASSFDGANEKLFFGSGTQLSVL.